The rows below give T cell receptor beta chains drawn from one sample of a study of cytomegalovirus exposure and HLA in healthy donors. Generated by immunoSEQ multiplex PCR, the TCRdb table keeps only in-frame clones and is missing some. Of some 160,000 clones in the sample, over 60% were seen once. The sample taken for sequencing was PBMCs. The receptors here all came from a woman younger than 45 in good health and CMV-seronegative. CDR3s include the opening cysteine and the closing phenylalanine or tryptophan. Each record gives: V gene, clone size, J gene, D gene, CDR3 protein, CDR3 DNA. A D gene is named only where the DNA matches it firmly. The size of a clone is reported for some rows only, either as once, few or many, or as a class for expanded clones.

TRBV5-6,-,TRBJ1-2,TRBD1,CASSPGTGVVVYTF,TGTGCCAGCAGCCCCGGGACAGGGGTAGTTGTCTACACCTTC
TRBV9,-,TRBJ2-2,-,CASSAETGELFF,TGTGCCAGCAGCGCTGAGACCGGGGAGCTGTTTTTT
TRBV5-4,-,TRBJ2-2,TRBD1,CASSTGGSGELFF,TGTGCCAGCAGCACAGGGGGCTCCGGGGAGCTGTTTTTT
TRBV6-5,-,TRBJ2-7,TRBD1,CASSYSGTDYEQYF,TGTGCCAGCAGTTACTCTGGGACAGACTACGAGCAGTACTTC
TRBV19,-,TRBJ1-1,-,CASRTRGEGTEAFF,TGTGCCAGTAGAACCCGGGGGGAGGGCACTGAAGCTTTCTTT
TRBV7-3,-,TRBJ1-1,-,CASSYDGAEAFF,TGTGCCAGCAGCTATGACGGGGCTGAAGCTTTCTTT
TRBV9,-,TRBJ2-1,TRBD2,CASSGSSGGNEQFF,TGTGCCAGCAGCGGATCTAGCGGTGGCAATGAGCAGTTCTTC
TRBV4-3,few,TRBJ1-4,-,CASSQITGSLNEKLFF,TGCGCCAGCAGCCAGATCACAGGCAGCCTCAATGAAAAACTGTTTTTT
TRBV2,-,TRBJ1-6,-,CASSEGAGSPNSPLHF,TGTGCCAGCAGTGAAGGGGCGGGCTCTCCAAATTCACCCCTCCACTTT
TRBV9,-,TRBJ2-2,TRBD1,CASSVVGTGGLGELFF,TGTGCCAGCAGCGTAGTGGGGACAGGGGGTCTCGGGGAGCTGTTTTTT
TRBV5-4,-,TRBJ1-1,-,CASSLGQTNTEAFF,TGTGCCAGCAGCTTGGGACAGACGAACACTGAAGCTTTCTTT
TRBV9,-,TRBJ1-1,TRBD1,CASSVAGQGNTEAFF,TGTGCCAGCAGCGTCGCGGGACAGGGAAACACTGAAGCTTTCTTT